This T cell receptor (beta chain) was sequenced in a study of human T cells and chemical hapten exposure. Looking at the study overall: Sensitization applied 2% DPC to approximately 2 cm by approximately 2 cm of upper inner arm skin.

Time point described: patch test 1, 2 weeks after DPC sensitization. Regarding treatment: therapeutic diphenylcyclopropenone sensitization with weekly scalp DPC. CDR1 is SQVTM, CDR2 ANQGSEA, per germline. This CDR3 comprises 13 residues. V was clipped by 4 bases and J by 1 base, with 10 bases between them. TCRdb re-derived calls from the RACE reads in MiXCR, one entry per CDR3 protein. Altogether some 180,000 distinct CDR3 sequences are present, 20% to 25% being singletons, with the ten largest covering less than 7%. Sequenced material: whole blood, taken in connection with sensitization to the hapten diphenylcyclopropenone (DPC). The V gene is TRBV29-1, the J gene TRBJ2-5; tentative D call: TRBD2 (6 bases). The receptor was derived from a woman aged 45-65 years with alopecia areata. Some clones in this sample may be carry-over from other donors' samples. In nucleotides, the CDR3 is TGCAGCGTTGCGGGAGCGCTCCAAGAGACCCAGTACTTC. Translating gives CSVAGALQETQYF.